The rows below give T cell receptor beta chains drawn from one sample of a study of cytomegalovirus exposure and HLA in healthy donors. Profiling relied on immunoSEQ multiplex PCR, and the TCRdb table lists in-frame clones only, not all of them. Of around 180,000 clones listed, about 65% are singletons. Sequenced material: PBMCs. The receptors here all came from a girl under 18 in good health and CMV-seronegative. Both conserved end residues are part of each CDR3. A D gene is named only where the DNA matches it firmly.

>TRBV11-3|TRBD2
CASSSRTSGGKETQYF
>TRBV28|TRBD1
CASSFGQGHYGYTF
>TRBV15|.
CATSIRHDSNEQYF
>TRBV7-6|TRBD2
CASSPGARTSGGANNEQFF
>TRBV6-6|.
CASSYQRVANTEAFF
>TRBV27|TRBD1
CASSPRTGLTEAFF
>TRBV27|.
CASRGVSEAFF
>TRBV6-1|.
CASSEARGGRGRKNTEAFF
>TRBV18|.
CASSRDRGEAFF
>TRBV28|.
CASSSSVYEQYF
>TRBV19|TRBD1
CASSATGSTEFF
>TRBV6-5|TRBD1
CASGYGQGSYNEQFF
>TRBV19|.
CASSPGTWNEQFF
>TRBV7-7|TRBD1
CASSLADRDGDTQYF
>TRBV5-1|TRBD2
CASSPAGGHYNEQFF
>TRBV7-9|.
CASSLVGAVLGYTF
>TRBV6-1|.
CASGQRERNGYTF
>TRBV29-1|TRBD1
CSVDDRGGTEAFF
>TRBV9|TRBD1
CASSLQRTGLYGYTF
>TRBV11-3|.
CASSLRRGSEAFF